This T cell receptor beta chain was sequenced during a study of shared clonotypes between healthy human individuals. Study-level information: CD4 naive and memory got three plates each, CD8 naive two, CD8 memory one. The study, taken as a whole, reports: In the sorted subsets, rarefaction showed sequencing was incomplete despite large depth. Non-shared clonotypes showed lower generation probabilities than clonotypes common to all four donors.

As regards this clone: Its specificity is unknown.

Profiled with immunoSEQ multiplex PCR; TCRdb holds only in-frame clones, not every one. The data hold about 2.4 million clones, with approximately 93% observed a single time. CD4+ cells yielded CD45RA+ naive and CD45RA-negative memory subsets. This sequence originates from a man younger than 35 in good health. Some clones in this sample may be carry-over from other donors' samples. Sequences were obtained from naive CD4+ T cells from PBMCs. The subset is: CD45RA+ positively selected.

Here the CDR3 reads CASSLQSYEQYF. DNA for the CDR3: TGTGCCAGCAGCTTGCAGAGCTACGAGCAGTACTTC. This chain connects TRBV7-9 to TRBJ2-7; the D is unclear. The CDR3 has 12 amino acids. The ends were cut back, 3 bases at V and 3 bases at J, with 6 bases in the middle. Germline V gene data show CDR1 as SEHNR and CDR2 as FQNEAQ (reference sequence).